This T cell receptor beta chain was retrieved from a study of cytomegalovirus exposure and HLA in healthy donors. The CDR3 covers 12 residues. The V gene's germline CDR1 is MDHEN and CDR2 SYDVKM. Trimming took 10 bases from V and 4 from J, leaving 11 bases between them. Both 60 Vbeta primers and 13 Jbeta primers went into the PCR. Sequencing used immunoSEQ multiplex PCR; TCRdb keeps in-frame clones, though not all of them. Among about 120,000 clones listed, about four fifths were seen once. This clone came up a few times. This TCR was recovered from a human donor in good health. The chain recombines TRBV28 with TRBJ1-5; no firm D call. Input material: PBMCs. The CDR3 nucleotides are TGTGCCACCTGGAGCGGTAATCAGCCCCAGCATTTT. This translates into CATWSGNQPQHF.